This T cell receptor beta chain was captured in a study of cytomegalovirus exposure and HLA in healthy donors. After removal of 4 bases from V and 6 bases from J, the junction contained 11 bases not matched to a gene. The V gene's germline CDR1 is SGHRS and CDR2 YFSETQ. The CDR3 is 16 amino acids. General observations from the study: Researchers had no immune exposure information except CMV serostatus available.

PCR amplification relied on 60 Vbeta primers (plus 13 Jbeta primers). The data were produced by immunoSEQ multiplex PCR, yet TCRdb's version contains in-frame clones alone and is incomplete. This sample yields some 150,000 clones, of which 60% to 80% are seen a single time; 1.5% to 2% belongs to the top ten. The table lists this clone with a few counts. Its antigen is undetermined. This rearrangement joins TRBV5-1 to TRBJ1-1; 11 bases are shared with TRBD1. Sequencing was done on a sample of PBMCs. The sequence derives from a female donor in good health and CMV-seronegative. The CDR3: CASSPAGQGVGSEAFF. CDR3 coding DNA: TGCGCCAGCAGCCCGGCGGGACAGGGGGTGGGTTCTGAAGCTTTCTTT.